Presented here are 20 T cell receptor beta chains from one specimen sequenced in a study of blood T cell repertoires in COVID-19. Assay: immunoSEQ multiplex PCR; the TCRdb copy retains only in-frame clones and omits some. The data hold more than 300,000 clones, with 80% to 90% observed a single time. The source material was PBMCs or T cells enriched from blood (not recorded which). The receptor set was obtained from a man aged 35 to 55 in a cohort exposed to, infected with or recovered from COVID-19 (not recorded which).

This rearrangement joins TRBV18 to TRBJ1-3, with 9 bases fitting TRBD1. Trimming at V came to 2 bases and at J to 2 bases, leaving 7 bases not matched to a gene. This CDR3 has 17 amino acids. Per germline, CDR1 KGHSH and CDR2 LQKENI. The CDR3 sequence: CASSPSRDRATGNTIYF. DNA for the CDR3: TGTGCCAGCTCACCAAGCAGGGACAGGGCGACTGGAAACACCATATATTTT.

The V and J genes are TRBV5-1 and TRBJ2-5; possible D gene TRBD2, 5 bases. In germline, CDR1 is SGHRS, CDR2 YFSETQ. CDR3 size: 15 residues. V was cut by 0 bases and J by 4 bases, with 13 bases left in between. The CDR3 region has the DNA TGCGCCAGCAGCTTGGGGGAGTGGGTTTCAGAGACCCAGTACTTC. It translates to CASSLGEWVSETQYF.

The genes are TRBV11-3 and TRBJ2-7, with 8 nucleotides matching TRBD2. The CDR3 is 15 amino acids. Germline lookup yields CDR1 SGHNT and CDR2 YENEEA. With 3 bases clipped from V and 2 bases from J, the junction kept 6 bases outside the gene matches. DNA of the CDR3: TGTGCCAGCAGCTTGAAAAGCGGGAGTACCTACGAGCAGTACTTC. It encodes CASSLKSGSTYEQYF.

This clone was observed many times. The V gene is TRBV7-9, the J gene TRBJ2-1, with TRBD2 matching 9 bases. J lost 3 bases, V lost 4 bases, and 10 bases had no gene match. The CDR3 runs to 17 residues. In germline, CDR1 is SEHNR, CDR2 FQNEAQ (reference sequence). Here the CDR3 reads CASSSPRTSVNYNEQFF. As DNA, the CDR3 is TGTGCCAGCAGCTCCCCTCGGACTAGCGTTAACTACAATGAGCAGTTCTTC.

The V call is TRBV12-3 or TRBV12-4, the J call TRBJ1-1; 9 nucleotides match TRBD1. The CDR3 contains 13 residues. The J segment lost 4 bases and the V segment lost 4 bases, leaving 1 base of the junction unmatched. DNA of the CDR3: TGTGCCAGCAGTTGGACAGGGGCCACTGAAGCTTTCTTT. As protein: CASSWTGATEAFF.

DNA of the CDR3: TGTGCCAGCAGGACTTACGATGAAGCTTTCTTT. The encoded protein is CASRTYDEAFF. This chain uses TRBV7-9 with TRBJ1-1; D remains ambiguous. Germline loops: CDR1 SEHNR, CDR2 FQNEAQ (reference sequence). This CDR3 region has 11 residues. V was trimmed by 6 bases and J by 7 bases, leaving 9 bases between them.

The chain combines TRBV6-5 with TRBJ2-7; D perhaps matches TRBD1 (7 bases). V lost 10 bases and J lost 3, with 19 bases in between. The germline V gene encodes CDR1 MNHEY and CDR2 SVGAGI. The CDR3 covers 14 residues. CDR3 coding DNA: TGTGCCACATGCTTCCAGGGGGGAGGCTACGAGCAGTACTTC. Residues: CATCFQGGGYEQYF.

This chain's CDR3 is CASSYWSGEYEQYF. The CDR3, as DNA: TGTGCCAGCAGTTACTGGTCGGGAGAGTACGAGCAGTACTTC. This chain connects TRBV6-2 or TRBV6-3 to TRBJ2-7, with D possibly being TRBD2 (6 bases). The CDR3 has 14 amino acids. Per the germline V gene, CDR1 is MNHEY and CDR2 is SVGEGT. Trimming removed 1 base from V and 4 bases from J, with 11 bases in between.

The chain has TRBV19 and TRBJ1-5; 7 positions agree with TRBD1. The V segment lost 6 bases and the J segment 7 bases; nucleotides outside the gene matches: 9. This CDR3 comprises 14 residues. CDR1 and CDR2 (germline): LNHDA, SQIVND (reference sequence). The CDR3 nucleotides are TGTGCCAGTAGACTGACAGGGCTGGGACAGCCCCAGCATTTT. The encoded protein is CASRLTGLGQPQHF.

This chain joins TRBV30 and TRBJ1-1; possible D gene TRBD1, 5 bases. The CDR3 length is 12 residues. Germline CDR1 and CDR2: GTSNPN and SVGIG (reference sequence). Trimming cost V 7 bases and J 1 base, with 10 bases left between them. The CDR3 DNA follows: TGTGCCTCTCGGGGGGGGAACACTGAAGCTTTCTTT. Protein sequence: CASRGGNTEAFF. The variable domain in full, completed from reference TRBV30 and TRBJ1-1, reads SQTIHQWPATLVQPVGSPLSLECTVEGTSNPNLYWYRQAAGRGLQLLFYSVGIGQISSEVPQNLSASRPQDRQFILSSKKLLLSDSGFYLCASRGGNTEAFFGQGTRLTVV.

This clone showed up just a few times. This chain links TRBV29-1 with TRBJ1-1; D not certain. V lost 6 bases and J lost 0, with 17 bases in between. The CDR3 sequence is 15 residues long. The germline gives CDR1 SQVTM, CDR2 ANQGSEA. In DNA, the CDR3 is TGCAGCGTCCGAGGGAGGGTCCCTATGAACACTGAAGCTTTCTTT. This translates into CSVRGRVPMNTEAFF.

The gene calls are TRBV5-1 and TRBJ1-1, with TRBD1 identical over 7 bases. The CDR3 is made up of 16 amino acids. With V trimmed by 4 bases and J by 0 bases, 9 bases remained unmatched. From germline, CDR1 is SGHRS and CDR2 YFSETQ. CDR3 loop: CASSLQGQGVNTEAFF. The CDR3 bases are TGCGCCAGCAGCCTTCAAGGGCAGGGGGTGAACACTGAAGCTTTCTTT.

V usage is TRBV5-4 and J usage is TRBJ2-2; 9 bases match TRBD2. The length of the CDR3 is 18 residues. Per germline, CDR1 SGHNT and CDR2 YYREEE (reference sequence). V dropped 2 bases and J dropped 1; count of bases not matched to a gene: 9. CDR3 bases: TGTGCCAGCAGCTTCCTACTGGCTAGCGGGATGAACACCGGGGAGCTGTTTTTT. Translating it yields CASSFLLASGMNTGELFF.

The CDR3 sequence is CASSVGTRRYEQYF. CDR3 nucleotide sequence: TGTGCCAGCAGCGTCGGGACTAGACGCTACGAGCAGTACTTC. The chain is built from TRBV13 and TRBJ2-7; 8 bases match TRBD2. The CDR3 length is 14 residues. After removal of 5 bases from V and 3 bases from J, the junction contained 6 bases not matched to a gene. Germline CDR1 reads PRHDT; CDR2 reads FYEKMQ (reference sequence).

The gene calls are TRBV10-2 and TRBJ1-2; 9 bases line up with TRBD1. This CDR3 comprises 14 residues. Looked up from germline, CDR1 is WSHSY and CDR2 is SAAADI. Trimming took 7 bases from V and 8 from J; bases not matched to a gene: 11. The CDR3 sequence: CASKPGQGSGGYTF. The CDR3 DNA follows: TGCGCCAGCAAGCCGGGACAGGGTTCAGGCGGCTACACCTTC.

The chain combines TRBV28 with TRBJ2-6; TRBD2 matches 9 bases. V shed 8 bases and J 2 bases; nucleotides not matched to a gene: 10. Per germline, CDR1 MDHEN and CDR2 SYDVKM. CDR3 length: 17 amino acids. CDR3 sequence: CASLGGGRAPGANVLTF. CDR3 DNA: TGTGCCAGCCTTGGGGGCGGGAGGGCCCCTGGGGCCAACGTCCTGACTTTC.

This sequence joins TRBV7-9 and TRBJ2-7, with TRBD2 matching over 11 bases. Per the germline V gene, CDR1 is SEHNR and CDR2 is FQNEAQ (reference sequence). This CDR3 spans 16 amino acids. V lost 4 bases to trimming and J lost 6 bases; unmatched junction nucleotides: 11. The CDR3 bases are TGTGCCAGCAGCTCATCGGATGTAGCGGGAGGGGGCGAGCAGTACTTC. It translates to CASSSSDVAGGGEQYF.

This chain connects TRBV4-1 to TRBJ2-2; 9 bases agree with TRBD1. V lost 4 bases to trimming and J lost 4 bases; unmatched junction nucleotides: 7. Germline V gene lookup returns CDR1 MGHRA and CDR2 YSYEKL. The CDR3 totals 16 residues. CDR3 nucleotides: TGCGCCAGCAGCCGGCGACAGGGGGACCTCACCGGGGAGCTGTTTTTT. Translating it yields CASSRRQGDLTGELFF.

The J gene is TRBJ2-2, the V gene TRBV4-2, with 8 bases fitting TRBD1. The trim removed 3 bases at V and 2 bases at J, leaving 5 bases unmatched. The CDR3 length is 16 residues. The germline V gene encodes CDR1 LGHNA and CDR2 YNFKEQ. The CDR3 sequence is CASSHRTGTNTGELFF. The DNA for the CDR3 is TGTGCCAGCAGCCACAGGACAGGGACCAACACCGGGGAGCTGTTTTTT.

The CDR3 reads CASSLVGAVGNTIYF. The CDR3, as DNA: TGCGCCAGCAGCTTGGTTGGGGCGGTTGGAAACACCATATATTTT. The V and J genes are TRBV5-1 and TRBJ1-3, with TRBD1 as a possible D gene (5 bases). Trimming stripped 0 bases from V and 3 bases from J, with 10 bases between. This CDR3 has 15 residues. Germline values: CDR1 SGHRS, CDR2 YFSETQ.